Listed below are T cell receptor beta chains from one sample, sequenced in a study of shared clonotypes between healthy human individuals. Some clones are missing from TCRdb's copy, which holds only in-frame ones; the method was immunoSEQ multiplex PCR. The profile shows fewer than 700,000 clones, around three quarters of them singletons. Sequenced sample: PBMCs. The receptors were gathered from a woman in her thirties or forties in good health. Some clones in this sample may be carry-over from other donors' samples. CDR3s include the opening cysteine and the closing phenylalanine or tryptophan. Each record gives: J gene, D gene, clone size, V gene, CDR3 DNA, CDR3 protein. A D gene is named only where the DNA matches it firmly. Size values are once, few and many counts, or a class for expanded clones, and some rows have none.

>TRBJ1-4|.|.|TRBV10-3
TGTGCCATCAGTGAAGTAAGGGCGGCTAATGAAAAACTGTTTTTT
CAISEVRAANEKLFF
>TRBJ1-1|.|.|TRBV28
TGTGCCAGCAGTCCCTCGGGAGGGGCTGCCAACACTGAAGCTTTCTTT
CASSPSGGAANTEAFF
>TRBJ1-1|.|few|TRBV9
TGTGCCAGCAGCCCGGAGGGGGACACTGAAGCTTTCTTT
CASSPEGDTEAFF
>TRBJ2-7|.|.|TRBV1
TGCACCAGCACAACCCGGGACAGGGGTCTCACCTACGAGCAGTACTTC
CTSTTRDRGLTYEQYF
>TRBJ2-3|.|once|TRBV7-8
TGTGCCAGCAGCTTAGACAGCACAGATACGCAGTATTTT
CASSLDSTDTQYF
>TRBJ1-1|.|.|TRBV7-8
TGTGCCAGCAGCGCCCCCAGGGTTTTGAACACTGAAGCTTTCTTT
CASSAPRVLNTEAFF
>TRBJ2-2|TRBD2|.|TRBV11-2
TGTGCCAGCAGCTTATTTAGACTAGCGGGAGGGCCGGGCACCGGGGAGCTGTTTTTT
CASSLFRLAGGPGTGELFF
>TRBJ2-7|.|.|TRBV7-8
TGTGCCAGCAGCTTACCCCTCTACGAGCAGTACTTC
CASSLPLYEQYF
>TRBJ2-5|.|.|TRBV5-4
TGTGCCAGCAGACCCTCGAAGGGGAAAGAGACCCAGTACTTC
CASRPSKGKETQYF
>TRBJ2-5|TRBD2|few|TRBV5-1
TGCGCCAGCAGCTTGACTAGCGGGGAAGAGACCCAGTACTTC
CASSLTSGEETQYF
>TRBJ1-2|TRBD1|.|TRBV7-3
TGTGCCAGCAGCTCAGAACAGGGGGCTAGCTACACCTTC
CASSSEQGASYTF
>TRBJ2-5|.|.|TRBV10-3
TGTGCCATCAGTGGGACAGACCAAGAGACCCAGTACTTC
CAISGTDQETQYF
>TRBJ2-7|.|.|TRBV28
TGTGCCAGCAGCCGTTCAGGGATAGGGTCCTACGAGCAGTACTTC
CASSRSGIGSYEQYF
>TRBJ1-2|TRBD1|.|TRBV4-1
TGCGCCAGCAGCCAAGAGGGCCTGACAGGGAGCTATGGCTACACCTTC
CASSQEGLTGSYGYTF
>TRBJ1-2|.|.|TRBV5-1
TGCGCCAGCAGCTGGGGGGAGGGAGTGGACTATGGCTACACCTTC
CASSWGEGVDYGYTF
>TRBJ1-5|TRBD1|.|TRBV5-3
TGTGCCAGAAGCGAGATGTCCCGGGACAGGAGTCCGATAAACAATCAGCCCCAGCATTTT
CARSEMSRDRSPINNQPQHF
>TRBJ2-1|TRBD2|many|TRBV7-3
TGTGCCAGCAGCCCCCAGGGAGGGCCGAGAGATGAGCAGTTCTTC
CASSPQGGPRDEQFF
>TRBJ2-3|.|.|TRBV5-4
TGTGCCAGCAGCTTGGCTGGGGGCGGTGATACGCAGTATTTT
CASSLAGGGDTQYF
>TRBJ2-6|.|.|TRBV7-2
TGTGCCAGCAGCTTATCGTTGAGTAACTCTGGGGCCAACGTCCTGACTTTC
CASSLSLSNSGANVLTF
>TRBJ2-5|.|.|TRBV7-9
TGTGCCAGCAGCTTGGGGGCCGGGGACCAAGAGACCCAGTACTTC
CASSLGAGDQETQYF
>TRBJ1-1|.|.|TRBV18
TGTGCCAGCTCGGCAGGGGTGAGGTTGTACACTGAAGCTTTCTTT
CASSAGVRLYTEAFF
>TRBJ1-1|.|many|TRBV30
TGTGCCTGGAGTCGGCAGGAGGGCACTGAAGCTTTCTTT
CAWSRQEGTEAFF
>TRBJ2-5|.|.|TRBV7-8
TGTGCCAGCAGCGTCCAAGAGACCCAGTACTTC
CASSVQETQYF
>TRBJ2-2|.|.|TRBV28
TGTGCCTTAAAGAAGGGAGGCGCGAGCACCGGGGAGCTGTTTTTT
CALKKGGASTGELFF
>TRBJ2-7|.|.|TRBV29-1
TGCAGCGTTGCCGTCTGGGGGGAGCAGTACTTC
CSVAVWGEQYF
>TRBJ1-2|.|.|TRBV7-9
TGTGCCAGCAGCTTAGAGGGCGGAGGCTACACCTTC
CASSLEGGGYTF
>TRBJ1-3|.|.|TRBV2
TGTGCCAGCAGGCGACAGGTTACCTCTGGAAACACCATATATTTT
CASRRQVTSGNTIYF
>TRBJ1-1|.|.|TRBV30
TGTGCCTGGAGATATAAGCAGAACACTGAAGCTTTCTTT
CAWRYKQNTEAFF
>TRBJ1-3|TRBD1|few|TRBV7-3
TGTGCCAGCAGCTTAGTCGGACAGGGCTCTGGAAACACCATATATTTT
CASSLVGQGSGNTIYF
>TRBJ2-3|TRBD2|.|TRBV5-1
TGCGCCAGCAGCTTGGACGGCGGGAGAGATACGCAGTATTTT
CASSLDGGRDTQYF
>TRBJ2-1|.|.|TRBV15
TGTGCCACCAGCAGAGATCTGGCGGGCCTTGGGGATGAGCAGTTCTTC
CATSRDLAGLGDEQFF
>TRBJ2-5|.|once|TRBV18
TGTGCCAGCTCACCTTACGGGGGTCAAGAGACCCAGTACTTC
CASSPYGGQETQYF
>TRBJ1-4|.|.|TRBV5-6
TGTGCCAGCAGCTCGGTCGGTGCAAAGGGTGAAAAACTGTTTTTT
CASSSVGAKGEKLFF
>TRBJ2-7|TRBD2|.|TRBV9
TGTGCCAGCAGCGTAGCCGGGACTAGTAACCACGAGCAGTACTTC
CASSVAGTSNHEQYF
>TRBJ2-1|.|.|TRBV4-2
TGTGCCAGCAGCCAAGATGGGAATAGCCACAATGAGCAGTTCTTC
CASSQDGNSHNEQFF